The entry below gives a single TCR beta chain sequence along with its context. The antigen is not known. V shed 4 bases and J shed 0 bases, with 8 bases lying between them. This CDR3 region has 14 residues. Germline CDR1 and CDR2: SGHVS and FNYEAQ. These data belong to a study of cytomegalovirus exposure and HLA in healthy donors. Overall study results and limits: Later analysis placed DRB1 highest and HLA-C lowest in TCR association rates, which differed by HLA locus.

The study ran its PCR with 60 Vbeta and 13 Jbeta primers. Clones were read by immunoSEQ multiplex PCR, and TCRdb kept only the in-frame ones, dropping some. The repertoire has over 150,000 clones, about 83% of them found once; the top ten carry around 0.85%. The rearrangement joins TRBV7-6 to TRBJ2-3; D remains ambiguous. Sequencing was carried out using PBMCs. This clonotype was sampled from a woman in her thirties in good health and CMV-seronegative. CDR3 DNA: TGTGCCAGCAGCTACAACCCTAGCACAGATACGCAGTATTTT. Its protein is CASSYNPSTDTQYF.